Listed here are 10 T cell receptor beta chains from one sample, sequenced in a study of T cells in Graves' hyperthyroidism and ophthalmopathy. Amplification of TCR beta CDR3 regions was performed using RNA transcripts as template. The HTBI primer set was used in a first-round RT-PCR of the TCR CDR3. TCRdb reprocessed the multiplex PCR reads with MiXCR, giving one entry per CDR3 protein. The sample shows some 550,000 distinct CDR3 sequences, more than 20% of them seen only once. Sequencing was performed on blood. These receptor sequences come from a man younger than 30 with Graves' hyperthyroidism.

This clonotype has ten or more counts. CDR3 nucleotide sequence: TGTGCCAGTACTTCCTCGGGCGGGCAGACAGAAGCTTTCTTT. Protein: CASTSSGGQTEAFF. This rearrangement joins TRBV19 to TRBJ1-1; no firm D call. CDR1 is LNHDA, CDR2 SQIVND, per germline (reference sequence). With 7 bases removed from V and 8 bases from J, the gap between germline ends came to 20 bases. The CDR3 covers 14 residues.

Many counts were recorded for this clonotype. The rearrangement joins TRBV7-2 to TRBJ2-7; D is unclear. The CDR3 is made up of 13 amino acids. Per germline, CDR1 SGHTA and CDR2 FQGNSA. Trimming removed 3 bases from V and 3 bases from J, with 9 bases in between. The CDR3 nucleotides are TGTGCCAGCAGCTTTATGTCGCACTACGAGCAGTACTTC. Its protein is CASSFMSHYEQYF. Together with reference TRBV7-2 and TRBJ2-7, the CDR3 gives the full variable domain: GAGVSQSPSNKVTEKGKDVELRCDPISGHTALYWYRQSLGQGLEFLIYFQGNSAPDKSGLPSDRFSAERTGGSVSTLTIQRTQQEDSAVYLCASSFMSHYEQYFGPGTRLTVT.

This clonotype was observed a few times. For the CDR3, the DNA is TGCGCCACCCAAAGAGGCAATCAAGAGACCCAGTACTTC. It specifies CATQRGNQETQYF. The chain recombines TRBV5-1 with TRBJ2-5, with D uncertain. Trimming removed 9 bases at V and 2 bases at J, with 14 bases between. Germline CDR1 reads SGHRS; CDR2 reads YFSETQ. This CDR3 has 13 residues.

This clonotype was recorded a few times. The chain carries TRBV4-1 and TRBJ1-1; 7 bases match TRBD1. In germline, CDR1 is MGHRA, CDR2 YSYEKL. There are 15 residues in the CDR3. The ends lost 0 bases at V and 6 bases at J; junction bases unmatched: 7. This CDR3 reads CASSQDPGQGAEAFF. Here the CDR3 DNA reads TGCGCCAGCAGCCAAGATCCCGGCCAGGGGGCTGAAGCTTTCTTT.

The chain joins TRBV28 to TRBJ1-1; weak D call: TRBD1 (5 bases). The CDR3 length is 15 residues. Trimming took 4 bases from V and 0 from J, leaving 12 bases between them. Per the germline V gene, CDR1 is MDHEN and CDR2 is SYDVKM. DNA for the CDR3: TGTGCCAGCAGTTATATGACAGATTTGAACACTGAAGCTTTCTTT. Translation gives CASSYMTDLNTEAFF.

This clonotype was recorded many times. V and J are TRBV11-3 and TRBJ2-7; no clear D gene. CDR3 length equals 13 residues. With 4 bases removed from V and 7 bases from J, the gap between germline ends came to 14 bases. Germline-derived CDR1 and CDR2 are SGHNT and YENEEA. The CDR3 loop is CASSSPFTREQYF. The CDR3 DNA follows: TGTGCCAGCAGCTCCCCATTTACCCGGGAGCAGTACTTC.

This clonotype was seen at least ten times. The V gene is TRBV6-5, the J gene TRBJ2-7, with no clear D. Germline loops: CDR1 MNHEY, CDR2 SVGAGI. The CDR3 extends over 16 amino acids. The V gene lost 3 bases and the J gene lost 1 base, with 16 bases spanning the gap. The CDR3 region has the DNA TGTGCCAGCAGTTATTCGGCCGCGTTAGGGTCCTACGAGCAGTACTTC. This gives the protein CASSYSAALGSYEQYF.

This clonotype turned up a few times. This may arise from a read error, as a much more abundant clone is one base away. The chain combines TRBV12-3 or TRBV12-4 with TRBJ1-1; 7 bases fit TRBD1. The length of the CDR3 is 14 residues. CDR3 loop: CASSRRGLNSEAFF. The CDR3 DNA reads TGTGCCAGCAGCCGAAGGGGGCTGAACTCTGAAGCTTTCTTT.

DNA for the CDR3: TGCAGTGCGGGAGGGGGGGCGATCACCGGGGAGCTGTTTTTT. It is translated as CSAGGGAITGELFF. V gene TRBV20-1 combines with J gene TRBJ2-2; tentatively, D is TRBD2 (7 bases). The V end was cut by 6 bases, the J end by 4 bases, with 15 bases between. Looked up from germline, CDR1 is DFQATT and CDR2 is SNEGSKA (reference sequence). The CDR3 runs 14 residues.

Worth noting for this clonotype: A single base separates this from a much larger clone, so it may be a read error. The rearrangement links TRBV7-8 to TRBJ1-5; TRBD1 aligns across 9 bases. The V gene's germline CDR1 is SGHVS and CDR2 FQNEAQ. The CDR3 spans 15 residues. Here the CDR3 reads CASGLDRGGNQPQHF. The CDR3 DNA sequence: TGTGCCAGCGGCTTAGACAGGGGGGGAAATCAGCCCCAGCATTTT.